This T cell receptor (beta chain) is drawn from a study of blood T cell repertoires in COVID-19 (TCRdb year 2020). About the full investigation: Collaborator samples came from the United States, Italy and Spain and covered acute and convalescent phases of COVID-19. The material from the prospective study consisted of cDNA or gDNA derived from T cells, B-cell-depleted T cells, or PBMCs. The dataset comprised deeply sampled blood TCRbeta repertoires from subjects exposed to, actively infected with, or recovered from COVID-19. A freely available public database, intended as a resource for researchers studying the immune response to SARS-CoV-2, is where the repertoires were released. The samples were drawn from the first 160 participants of the ongoing ImmuneRACE study and from over 950 subjects provided by 6 global collaborators. The sample metadata nearly always contained a de-identified subject ID, COVID-19 status, age in years and sex. HLA class I and class II types, where available, came from metadata supplied by the sample provider rather than from assay-based typing. What the study reported, not specific to this receptor: The amount of clinical and demographic metadata varied by source and participant and was provided uncurated.

To note about this clone: Its antigen is currently not known. No base qualities exist here, and no much larger clone lies one base off it.

The CDR3 has 16 amino acids, counting the end cysteine and phenylalanine. This entry keeps only the CDR3 DNA: 48 bases, framed from base 1. V trim: 6 bases; J trim: 4 bases; unmatched bases: 12. Via the germline V gene, CDR1 is MDHEN and CDR2 SYDVKM. TCRbeta CDR3 regions were amplified from genomic DNA using the immunoSEQ Assay, a bias-controlled multiplex PCR. The authors processed their data as follows. Within the assay, amplification of reference gene primers was used to estimate how many nucleated cells each sample contained. Sequence reads were collapsed and filtered to measure the absolute abundance of every unique TCRbeta CDR3 rearrangement. For each sample, productive Simpson clonality was calculated by taking the square root of Simpson's diversity index across productive rearrangements. Held by TCRdb, this immuneACCESS table contains in-frame sequences only and omits some clones. Under half of the omission traces to an unresolved V gene where checked; the cause of the rest is unknown. Clonal size and the V and J genes are those of that table, whereas D and trimming came from the DNA. A total of approximately 86,000 clones appear in this sample, 80% of them only once. The ten top clones hold about 9.3% of the sample.

Each collaborating institution followed its own protocols to collect whole blood in K2EDTA tubes. For TCRbeta analysis, collaborator samples were shipped as frozen whole blood, as isolated PBMCs, or as DNA extracted from either sample type. The sequence was obtained from a woman aged 70 to 79 with acute or convalescent COVID-19. Sample: peripheral blood. The chain joins TRBV28 to TRBJ1-2; 9 bases in between match TRBD1. The CDR3 here reads CASRNARGQGIYGYTF. In nucleotide form, the sequence is TGTGCCAGCAGGAATGCCCGCGGACAGGGGATCTATGGCTACACCTTC.